This T cell receptor (beta chain) was identified during a study of tumor-infiltrating lymphocytes in primary liver carcinoma. The input was about 490 ng total RNA; TCR beta cDNA was made from it with a constant-region primer. Libraries of TCR beta came from three nested multiplex PCR rounds with slightly modified ARM-PCR. It was with TRBV1-TRBV30 forward primers and a C-beta reverse primer that the first two PCR rounds were run, at around 10 cycles each. From the multiplex PCR reads, TCRdb called clonotypes with MiXCR, one entry per CDR3 protein. The sample has fewer than 70,000 distinct CDR3 sequences; approximately 70% are singletons. This CDR3 region has 16 residues. Germline CDR1 SGHDN, CDR2 FVKESK. Bulk tissue was left unsorted, and RNA and DNA were co-extracted from 20-30 mg of it. Details on this clonotype: A much more abundant neighbour one base away suggests this may be a read error.

This clonotype was sampled from a man in his forties with primary liver carcinoma and hepatitis B virus infection. This chain joins TRBV14 and TRBJ2-1; 8 nucleotides line up with TRBD2. The sequenced sample was liver tumor tissue from sampling region 2. As to subset: tumor region T2, inferior pole. The CDR3 nucleotides are TGTGTCAGCAGTGCCGTAGCGGGATGGGTAAACAATAAGCAGTTCTTC. It specifies CVSSAVAGWVNNKQFF.